The next 10 T cell receptor beta chains were all read from a single sample in a study of blood T cell repertoires in COVID-19. Repertoires were generated with immunoSEQ multiplex PCR, while TCRdb's copy carries only in-frame clones and drops some. Of 86,000 or so clones in the sample, about 95% are singletons; the top ten hold about 4.7%. Source material: peripheral blood. Receptors were obtained from a human donor with active COVID-19. The donor label of this sample is uncertain.

The J gene is TRBJ2-1, the V gene TRBV5-4; D may be TRBD2 (7 bases). The germline gives CDR1 SGHNT, CDR2 YYREEE (reference sequence). Trimming took off 6 bases at V and 2 bases at J, with 9 bases between the two ends. CDR3 length equals 13 residues. The CDR3: CASTGGPYNEQFF. In nucleotides, the CDR3 is TGTGCCAGCACCGGGGGGCCCTACAATGAGCAGTTCTTC.

The chain recombines TRBV9 with TRBJ1-1; the match to TRBD1 covers 7 bases. V gave up 3 bases and J gave up 7 bases; unmatched junction bases: 12. CDR1 is SGDLS and CDR2 is YYNGEE in the germline V gene. The CDR3 covers 15 residues. The CDR3 reads CASSGTGSQGGEAFF. The CDR3 bases are TGTGCCAGCAGCGGGACAGGTTCCCAAGGTGGTGAAGCTTTCTTT. The full variable domain, with the rest looked up from reference TRBV9 and TRBJ1-1, is DSGVTQTPKHLITATGQRVTLRCSPRSGDLSVYWYQQSLDQGLQFLIQYYNGEERAKGNILERFSAQQFPDLHSELNLSSLELGDSALYFCASSGTGSQGGEAFFGQGTRLTVV.

V and J are TRBV7-9 and TRBJ2-5; 8 nucleotides match TRBD1. Germline CDR1 SEHNR, CDR2 FQNEAQ (reference sequence). This CDR3 spans 17 amino acids. V lost 3 bases and J lost 2; bases outside the gene matches: 11. The CDR3 DNA reads as TGTGCCAGCAGCTTTCCCCGGTGGACAGGGATTCAAGAGACCCAGTACTTC. It translates to CASSFPRWTGIQETQYF.

The J gene is TRBJ2-5, the V gene TRBV18, with D perhaps matching TRBD1 (5 bases). Germline-derived CDR1 and CDR2 are KGHSH and LQKENI. This CDR3 contains 15 residues. V dropped 0 bases and J dropped 3 bases, with 11 bases sitting between them. The CDR3 bases are TGTGCCAGCTCACCACCATCACAGGCCGAAGAGACCCAGTACTTC. Protein product: CASSPPSQAEETQYF.

This clone was recorded only once. The chain combines TRBV9 with TRBJ2-3; 9 bases match TRBD2. The CDR3 extends over 19 amino acids. J lost 1 base, V lost 0 bases, and 12 bases had no gene match. CDR1 is SGDLS and CDR2 is YYNGEE in the germline V gene. The CDR3 protein is CASSVEVAGARGRTDTQYF. In DNA form, the CDR3 reads TGTGCCAGCAGCGTAGAGGTAGCGGGAGCCCGGGGTCGCACAGATACGCAGTATTTT. Drawing the rest from reference TRBV9 and TRBJ2-3, the complete variable domain is DSGVTQTPKHLITATGQRVTLRCSPRSGDLSVYWYQQSLDQGLQFLIQYYNGEERAKGNILERFSAQQFPDLHSELNLSSLELGDSALYFCASSVEVAGARGRTDTQYFGPGTRLTVL.

The chain links TRBV11-3 to TRBJ2-3; 14 bases match TRBD2. Germline V gives CDR1 SGHNT, CDR2 YENEEA. Trimming at V came to 4 bases and at J to 6 bases, leaving 9 bases not matched to a gene. This CDR3 is built from 17 residues. CDR3: CASSSRLAGGKFDTQYF. The CDR3 DNA sequence: TGTGCCAGCAGCTCTCGACTAGCGGGGGGGAAGTTTGATACGCAGTATTTT.

V usage is TRBV27 and J usage is TRBJ1-1; D unclear. The germline CDR1 and CDR2 sequences are MNHEY and SMNVEV (reference sequence). The CDR3 totals 12 residues. The V and J ends lost 7 bases and 1 base respectively, with 7 bases between them. CDR3 nucleotide sequence: TGTGCCAGCAAAGAGGGGAACACTGAAGCTTTCTTT. Its translation is CASKEGNTEAFF.

The chain links TRBV7-2 to TRBJ2-5; D is possibly TRBD2 (5 bases). CDR1 and CDR2 (germline): SGHTA, FQGNSA. V was shortened by 2 bases and J by 2 bases, with 15 bases between the two germline ends. The CDR3 runs to 16 residues. CDR3 nucleotide sequence: TGTGCCAGCAGCTTACCGGCGGCTAGCAGGCAAGAGACCCAGTACTTC. Its protein is CASSLPAASRQETQYF.

This clone showed up just once. The gene calls are TRBV5-1 and TRBJ1-2, with 8 bases fitting TRBD1. This CDR3 region has 13 residues. The J segment lost 8 bases and the V segment lost 4 bases, leaving 7 bases of the junction unmatched. Germline values: CDR1 SGHRS, CDR2 YFSETQ. The CDR3 loop is CASSPDRAGGYTF. Here the CDR3 DNA reads TGCGCCAGCAGCCCGGACAGGGCTGGAGGCTACACCTTC. The variable domain in full, completed from reference TRBV5-1 and TRBJ1-2, reads KAGVTQTPRYLIKTRGQQVTLSCSPISGHRSVSWYQQTPGQGLQFLFEYFSETQRNKGNFPGRFSGRQFSNSRSEMNVSTLELGDSALYLCASSPDRAGGYTFGSGTRLTVV.

This clone has more than one count but fewer than ten. The genes are TRBV7-8 and TRBJ1-4; 7 positions match TRBD1. The germline gives CDR1 SGHVS, CDR2 FQNEAQ. The CDR3 is 17 residues long. The J segment lost 1 base and the V segment lost 5 bases, leaving 10 bases of the junction unmatched. CDR3 in amino acids: CASSDRVGLGTNEKLFF. DNA for the CDR3: TGTGCCAGCAGCGACAGGGTTGGTTTGGGAACTAATGAAAAACTGTTTTTT. The full variable domain, with the rest looked up from reference TRBV7-8 and TRBJ1-4, is GAGVSQSPRYKVAKRGQDVALRCDPISGHVSLFWYQQALGQGPEFLTYFQNEAQLDKSGLPSDRFFAERPEGSVSTLKIQRTQQEDSAVYLCASSDRVGLGTNEKLFFGSGTQLSVL.